This T cell receptor beta chain was profiled in a study of glioma-infiltrating T cells. This CDR3 region has 15 residues. In germline, CDR1 is SNHLY, CDR2 FYNNEI. The V gene end was trimmed by 6 bases and the J gene end by 2 bases; junction bases not matched to a gene: 8. Study-wide results and limits: Very few CDR3 sequences were shared between tissue and blood.

Using RNA template, CDR3s of TCR alpha and beta were amplified with iRepertoire arm-PCR. MiXCR, run by TCRdb on the multiplex PCR reads, gives a single entry per CDR3 protein. The data show around 140,000 distinct CDR3 sequences, 35% to 50% seen once. This clonotype was seen only a few times. Its cognate antigen is unknown. The chain carries TRBV2 and TRBJ2-7; 9 positions match TRBD2. The source is a human donor with low-grade glioma or glioblastoma, undergoing nonglioma brain surgery, or in good health (not recorded which). The specimen was glioma tissue, nonneoplastic brain tissue, or PBMCs (not recorded which). This CDR3 reads CASRPQTSGPYEQYF. CDR3 DNA sequence: TGTGCCAGCAGGCCCCAGACTAGCGGACCCTACGAGCAGTACTTC.